This T cell receptor beta chain was captured by sequencing in a study of blood T cell repertoires in COVID-19 (dated by TCRdb to 2018 to 2020). In the study overall: The collaborator samples originated in the United States, Italy and Spain and spanned the acute and convalescent phases of COVID-19. The prospective study material was composed of cDNA or gDNA derived from T cells, B-cell-depleted T cells, or PBMCs. Deeply sampled blood TCRbeta repertoires from subjects exposed to, actively infected with, or recovered from COVID-19 were included in the dataset. A freely available public database, intended as a resource for researchers studying the immune response to SARS-CoV-2, is where the repertoires were released. The samples were drawn from the first 160 participants of the ongoing ImmuneRACE study and from under 1,500 subjects provided by 6 global collaborators. A de-identified subject ID, COVID-19 status, age in years and sex were almost always included in the sample metadata. Where HLA class I and class II types were available, the types were taken from metadata supplied by the sample provider, not from assay-based typing.

Overall study outcomes, separate from this receptor: Clinical and demographic metadata were provided uncurated, with the amount varying by source and participant.

TCRbeta CDR3 regions were amplified from genomic DNA using the immunoSEQ Assay, a bias-controlled multiplex PCR. Under the source paper's analysis protocol: Nucleated cell counts per sample were estimated from amplification of reference gene primers within the assay. To quantify the absolute abundance of each unique TCRbeta CDR3 rearrangement, sequence reads were collapsed and filtered. For each sample, productive Simpson clonality was calculated as the square root of Simpson's diversity index over productive rearrangements. Drawn from immuneACCESS, this table holds only the in-frame rearrangements with V and J called that TCRdb kept. Clones are partly lost; checked studies trace under half to an unresolved V gene and leave the rest unexplained. The V and J calls and clone size come from that table; D and trimming were worked out from the DNA. The sample yields under 300,000 clones; about 82% were counted once. The ten most abundant clones make up over 9% of the sample.

The CDR3 holds 17 amino acids from the cysteine to the phenylalanine. Of the read, only the CDR3 DNA is kept; its 51 bases are in frame from base 1. The germline V gene gives CDR1 as ENHRY and CDR2 as SYGVKD. V is trimmed back by 3 bases and J by 0 bases, and the junction contains 9 bases that no gene match accounts for. Notes on this clone: Its recognized antigen is unknown. Within one base of it there is no much larger clone, and no base qualities were kept.

Whole blood was collected in K2EDTA tubes by collaborating institutions according to the institutions' own protocols. Collaborator samples were shipped for TCRbeta analysis as frozen whole blood, isolated PBMCs, or DNA extracted from either sample type. This chain is built from TRBV10-3 and TRBJ2-7; 9 central bases correspond to TRBD2. This sequence originates from a man at least 80 years old with acute or convalescent COVID-19. The sample was peripheral blood. The encoded CDR3 is CAISDSGRPESSYEQYF. Read as DNA, the sequence is TGTGCCATCAGTGATAGCGGGAGACCCGAAAGCTCCTACGAGCAGTACTTC.